These T cell receptor beta chains were read from a single sample in a study of cytomegalovirus exposure and HLA in healthy donors. Only in-frame clones appear in the TCRdb table, and some are missing; sequencing was by immunoSEQ multiplex PCR. The data hold roughly 100,000 clones, with just under 95% observed a single time. Sequenced material: PBMCs. Receptor source: a woman under 30 in good health and CMV-seronegative. Each CDR3 is given with its conserved first and last residue. The D gene is left open where the match is weak. Some rows mark clone size as missing; the rest say once, few, many or name a class of expanded clone.

>TRBV29-1|TRBJ2-3|.|12|.
TGCAGTGTTATAGGGGTAAGAGATACGCAGTATTTT
CSVIGVRDTQYF
>TRBV5-6|TRBJ2-4|TRBD1|15|once
TGTGCCAGCAGCACCCTGACAGGGTATCAAGACATTCAGTACTTC
CASSTLTGYQDIQYF
>TRBV2|TRBJ2-7|.|13|.
TGTGCCAGCTTTCGGGGTAGCTCCTACGAGCAGTACTTC
CASFRGSSYEQYF
>TRBV7-9|TRBJ1-6|.|16|.
TGTGCCAGCAGCCACAGCCTAAGCTCCTATAATTCACCCCTCCACTTT
CASSHSLSSYNSPLHF
>TRBV27|TRBJ1-2|TRBD1|17|.
TGTGCCAGCAGTCTGTCGACAGGGGGCGCAGTCCTGTATGGCTACACCTTC
CASSLSTGGAVLYGYTF
>TRBV7-9|TRBJ1-4|TRBD1|16|.
TGTGCCAGCAGCTGGTGGGGACAGGGGATAAATGAAAAACTGTTTTTT
CASSWWGQGINEKLFF
>TRBV10-3|TRBJ1-2|TRBD1|13|.
TGTGCCATCAGTGGGTCTACAGGGGATGGCTACACCTTC
CAISGSTGDGYTF
>TRBV19|TRBJ1-1|.|16|.
TGTGCCAGTAGTATGCCTCACAGGGTACGGGACACTGAAGCTTTCTTT
CASSMPHRVRDTEAFF
>TRBV5-1|TRBJ2-2|TRBD1|15|.
TGCGCCAGCAGCTTAGGGACAGCCGACACCGGGGAGCTGTTTTTT
CASSLGTADTGELFF
>TRBV9|TRBJ1-1|.|14|once
TGTGCCAGCAGCGCCGGACTGGGGAACACTGAAGCTTTCTTT
CASSAGLGNTEAFF
>TRBV6-1|TRBJ2-4|.|15|.
TGTGCCAGCAGTGGAGGAATCGTAGCCAAAAACATTCAGTACTTC
CASSGGIVAKNIQYF